This T cell receptor beta chain derives from a study of T cells in Graves' hyperthyroidism and ophthalmopathy. Broader study findings: The model forecast ophthalmopathy, anticipating it by a median around 6.5 months before onset. Most expanded thyroid clonotypes above 0.001 also appeared in blood.

TCR beta CDR3 sequences were amplified from RNA transcripts. First-round RT-PCR of the TCR CDR3 relied on the HTBI primer set. Via MiXCR, TCRdb re-called the multiplex PCR reads, giving one row per CDR3 protein. Among 410,000 or so distinct CDR3 sequences listed, roughly 14% were seen once. There are many counts of this clonotype. What it binds is not known. The receptor's source is a man in his late teens or twenties with Graves' ophthalmopathy. The material sequenced was blood.

The CDR3 spells CASSARQLNTEAFF. The CDR3 DNA reads TGTGCCAGCAGCGCCCGACAGCTGAACACTGAAGCTTTCTTT. This chain links TRBV14 with TRBJ1-1, with D perhaps TRBD1 (5 bases). CDR1 and CDR2 from the germline V gene are SGHDN and FVKESK. V was cut by 5 bases and J by 0 bases, with 10 bases left in between. This CDR3 has 14 amino acids.